This TCR beta chain derives from a study of beta chain features in type 1 diabetes. Every isolated RNA sample was fully reverse transcribed, so sequencing captured expressed TCRB transcripts. The assay was immunoSEQ multiplex PCR, and TCRdb's table has in-frame clones only and misses some. The sample lists roughly 340,000 clones, approximately 12% occurring once. Markers CD45RO/CCR7/CD25/CD127/CD95/CD27 served to sort CD4+ naive, central memory, regulatory and stem cell-like memory cells. Study-level findings and limits: Type 1 diabetes patients showed a moderate but significant shortening of TCRB CDR3s in all four CD4+ subsets.

The CDR3 sequence is 18 residues long. Germline V gene sequence: CDR1 MGHRA, CDR2 YSYEKL. Trimming pared 0 bases from V and 1 base from J, leaving 18 bases between. A note on this clone: Its antigen is unidentified.

The sequence came from a woman aged 18-35 years with type 1 diabetes. V and J are TRBV4-1 and TRBJ2-5; maybe TRBD2 (6 bases). The sequenced material came from naive CD4+ T cells from blood. CDR3 region: CASSQDQRAGWAQETQYF. CDR3 bases: TGCGCCAGCAGCCAAGATCAGCGTGCGGGATGGGCCCAAGAGACCCAGTACTTC.